This TCR beta chain was identified in a study of response to subunit inactivated influenza vaccine. TCRdb redid the calling of the RT-PCR reads with MiXCR, one entry per CDR3 protein. The sample lists hundreds of thousands of distinct CDR3 sequences, 10% to 12% seen once, with approximately 10% in the top ten. The V gene lost 5 bases and the J gene lost 12 bases, with 16 bases spanning the gap. The V gene's germline CDR1 is MDHEN and CDR2 SYDVKM. This CDR3 is built from 12 residues. The sample was also reused in another study, on T cells expressing NK-cell markers. That source adds: Synthesis of TCR beta cDNA relied on 5'RACE template switching carrying UMIs. The study found dominant NKG2C+ clonotypes at about 1.0-8% of CD8+ T cells in six donors.

Sequencing was performed on PBMCs from blood, taken on the day of vaccination. The receptor was isolated from a man aged 50 or older who received an inactivated influenza vaccine. The chain has TRBV28 and TRBJ1-1; D possibly corresponds to TRBD1 (6 bases). The CDR3 DNA reads as TGTGCCAGCAGTCCTCAGGGGAGTGGGACTTTCTTT. Amino acid sequence: CASSPQGSGTFF.